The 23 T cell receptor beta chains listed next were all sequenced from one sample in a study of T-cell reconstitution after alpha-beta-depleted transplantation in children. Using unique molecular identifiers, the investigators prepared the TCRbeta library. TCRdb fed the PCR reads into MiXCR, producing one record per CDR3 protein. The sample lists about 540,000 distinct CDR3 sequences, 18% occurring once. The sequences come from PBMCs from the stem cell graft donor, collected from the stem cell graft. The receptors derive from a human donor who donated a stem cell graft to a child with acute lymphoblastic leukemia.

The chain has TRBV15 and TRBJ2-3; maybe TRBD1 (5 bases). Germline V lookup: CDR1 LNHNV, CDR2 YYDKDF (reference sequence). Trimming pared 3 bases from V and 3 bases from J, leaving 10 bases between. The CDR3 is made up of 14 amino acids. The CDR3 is CATSSPGYTDTQYF. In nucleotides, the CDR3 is TGTGCCACCAGCAGCCCAGGGTATACAGATACGCAGTATTTT.

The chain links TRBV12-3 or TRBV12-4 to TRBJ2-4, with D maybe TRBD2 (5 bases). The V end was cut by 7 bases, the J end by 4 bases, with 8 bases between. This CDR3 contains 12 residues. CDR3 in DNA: TGTGCCAGCAAAGCGGCTAAAAACATTCAGTACTTC. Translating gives CASKAAKNIQYF.

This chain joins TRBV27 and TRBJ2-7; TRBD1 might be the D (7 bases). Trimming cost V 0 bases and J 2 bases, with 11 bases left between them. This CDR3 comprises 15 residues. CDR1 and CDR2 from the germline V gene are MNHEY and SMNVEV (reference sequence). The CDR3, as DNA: TGTGCCAGCAGTTTATCCCCAGGGGGGACCTACGAGCAGTACTTC. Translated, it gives CASSLSPGGTYEQYF.

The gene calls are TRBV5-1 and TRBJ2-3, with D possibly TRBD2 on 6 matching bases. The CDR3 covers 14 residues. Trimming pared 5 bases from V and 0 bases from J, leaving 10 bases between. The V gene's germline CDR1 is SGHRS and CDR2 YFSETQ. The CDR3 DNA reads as TGCGCCAGCAGATTGCGGGATAGCACAGATACGCAGTATTTT. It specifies CASRLRDSTDTQYF.

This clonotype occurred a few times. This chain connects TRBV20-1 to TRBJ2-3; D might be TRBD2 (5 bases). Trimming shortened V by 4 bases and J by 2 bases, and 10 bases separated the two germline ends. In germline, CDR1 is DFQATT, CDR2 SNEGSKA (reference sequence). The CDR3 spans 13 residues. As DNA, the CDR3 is TGCAGTGCTAACGGGGATCCCACAGATACGCAGTATTTT. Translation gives CSANGDPTDTQYF.

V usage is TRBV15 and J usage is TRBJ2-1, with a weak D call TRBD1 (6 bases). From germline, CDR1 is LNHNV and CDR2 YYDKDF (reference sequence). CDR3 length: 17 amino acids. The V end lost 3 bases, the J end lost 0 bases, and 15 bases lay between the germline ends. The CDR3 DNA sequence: TGTGCCACCAGCAGCCCAGGCAGGGGCCGCTCCTACAATGAGCAGTTCTTC. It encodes CATSSPGRGRSYNEQFF.

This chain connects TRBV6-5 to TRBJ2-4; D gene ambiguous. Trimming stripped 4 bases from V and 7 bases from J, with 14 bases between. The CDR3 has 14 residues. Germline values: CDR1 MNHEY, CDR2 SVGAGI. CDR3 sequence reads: CASSSSFVDNIQYF. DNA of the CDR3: TGTGCCAGCAGTTCATCCTTTGTCGATAACATTCAGTACTTC.

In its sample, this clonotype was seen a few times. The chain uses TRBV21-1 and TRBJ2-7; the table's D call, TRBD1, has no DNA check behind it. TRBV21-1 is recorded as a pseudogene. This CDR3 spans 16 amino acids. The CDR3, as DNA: TGTGCCAGCAGCCTCCATCGGACAGGGTCTTTCTACGAGCAGTACTTC. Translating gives CASSLHRTGSFYEQYF.

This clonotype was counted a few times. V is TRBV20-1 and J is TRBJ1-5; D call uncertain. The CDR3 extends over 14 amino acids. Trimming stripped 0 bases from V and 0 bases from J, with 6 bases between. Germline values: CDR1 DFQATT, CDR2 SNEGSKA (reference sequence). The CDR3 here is CSARDWTSNQPQHF. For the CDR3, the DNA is TGCAGTGCTAGAGATTGGACTAGCAATCAGCCCCAGCATTTT.

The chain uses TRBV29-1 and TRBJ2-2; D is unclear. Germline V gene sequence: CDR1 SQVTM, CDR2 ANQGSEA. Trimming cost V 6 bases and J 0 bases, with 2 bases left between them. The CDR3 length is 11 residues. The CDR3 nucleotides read TGCAGCGTCTCGAACACCGGGGAGCTGTTTTTT. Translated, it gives CSVSNTGELFF.

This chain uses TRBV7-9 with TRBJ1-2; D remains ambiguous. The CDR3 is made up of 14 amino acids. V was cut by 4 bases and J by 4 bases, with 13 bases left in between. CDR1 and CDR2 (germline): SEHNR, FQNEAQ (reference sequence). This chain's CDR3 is CASSSSREGYGYTF. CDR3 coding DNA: TGTGCCAGCAGCTCCAGCCGAGAGGGCTATGGCTACACCTTC.

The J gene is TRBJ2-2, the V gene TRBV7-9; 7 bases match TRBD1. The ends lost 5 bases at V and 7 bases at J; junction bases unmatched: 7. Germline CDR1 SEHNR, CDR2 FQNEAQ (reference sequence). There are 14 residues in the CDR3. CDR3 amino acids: CASSDQGGGGELFF. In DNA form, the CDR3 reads TGTGCCAGCAGCGACCAAGGGGGCGGCGGGGAGCTGTTTTTT.

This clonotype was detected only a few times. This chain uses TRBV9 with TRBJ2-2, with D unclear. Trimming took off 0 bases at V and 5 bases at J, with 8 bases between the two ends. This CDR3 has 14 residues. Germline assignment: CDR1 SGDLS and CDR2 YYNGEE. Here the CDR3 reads CASSVVTSTGELFF. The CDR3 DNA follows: TGTGCCAGCAGCGTAGTCACGTCTACCGGGGAGCTGTTTTTT.

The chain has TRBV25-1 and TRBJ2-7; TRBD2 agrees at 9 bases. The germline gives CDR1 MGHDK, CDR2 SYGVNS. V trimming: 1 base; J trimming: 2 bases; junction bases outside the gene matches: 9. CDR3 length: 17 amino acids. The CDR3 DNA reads TGTGCCAGCAGTGAATTGGCACTAGCGGGTTCCGCCTACGAGCAGTACTTC. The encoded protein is CASSELALAGSAYEQYF.

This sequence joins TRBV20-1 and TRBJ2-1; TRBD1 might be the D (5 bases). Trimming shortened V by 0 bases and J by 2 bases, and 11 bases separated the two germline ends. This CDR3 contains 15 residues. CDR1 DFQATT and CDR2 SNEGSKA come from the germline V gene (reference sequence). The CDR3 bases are TGCAGTGCTAGAGATCGGGCAGGGACCTACAATGAGCAGTTCTTC. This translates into CSARDRAGTYNEQFF.

As DNA, the CDR3 is TGTGCCAGCAGTTACGCCGGACTAGCGGCTGACAATGAGCAGTTCTTC. Protein sequence: CASSYAGLAADNEQFF. The chain couples TRBV6-5 to TRBJ2-1; 10 nucleotides agree with TRBD2. Germline CDR1 and CDR2: MNHEY and SVGAGI. J gave up 5 bases and V 2 bases, and 6 bases lay outside the gene matches. The CDR3 is 16 amino acids.

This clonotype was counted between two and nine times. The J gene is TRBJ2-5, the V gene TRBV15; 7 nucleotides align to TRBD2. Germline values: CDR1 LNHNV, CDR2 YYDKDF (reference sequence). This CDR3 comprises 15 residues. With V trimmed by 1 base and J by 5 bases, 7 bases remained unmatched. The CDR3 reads CATSRGAGAAETQYF. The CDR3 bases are TGTGCCACCAGCAGAGGTGCGGGAGCGGCTGAGACCCAGTACTTC.

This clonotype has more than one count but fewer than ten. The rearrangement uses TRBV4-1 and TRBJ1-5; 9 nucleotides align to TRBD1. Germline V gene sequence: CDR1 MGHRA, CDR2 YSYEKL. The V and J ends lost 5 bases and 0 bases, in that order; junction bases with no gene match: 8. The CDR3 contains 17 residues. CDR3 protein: CASSMGQGPVSNQPQHF. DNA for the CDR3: TGCGCCAGCAGCATGGGACAGGGCCCGGTTAGCAATCAGCCCCAGCATTTT.

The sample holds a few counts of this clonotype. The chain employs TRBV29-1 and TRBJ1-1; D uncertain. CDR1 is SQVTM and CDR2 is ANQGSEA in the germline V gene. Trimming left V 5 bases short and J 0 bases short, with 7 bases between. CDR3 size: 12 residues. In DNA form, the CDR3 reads TGCAGCGTTACAAACCTGAACACTGAAGCTTTCTTT. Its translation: CSVTNLNTEAFF.

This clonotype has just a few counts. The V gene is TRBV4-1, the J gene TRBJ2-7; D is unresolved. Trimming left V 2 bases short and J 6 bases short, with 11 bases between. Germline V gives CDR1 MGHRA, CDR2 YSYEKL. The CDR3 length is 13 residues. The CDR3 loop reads CASSQQRETEQYF. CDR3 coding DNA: TGCGCCAGCAGCCAACAAAGAGAGACCGAGCAGTACTTC.

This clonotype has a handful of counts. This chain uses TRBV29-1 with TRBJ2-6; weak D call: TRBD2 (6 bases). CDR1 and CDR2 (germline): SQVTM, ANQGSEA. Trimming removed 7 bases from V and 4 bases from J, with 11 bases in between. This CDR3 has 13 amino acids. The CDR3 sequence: CSAGLGGANVLTF. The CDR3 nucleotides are TGCAGCGCGGGACTGGGAGGGGCCAACGTCCTGACTTTC.

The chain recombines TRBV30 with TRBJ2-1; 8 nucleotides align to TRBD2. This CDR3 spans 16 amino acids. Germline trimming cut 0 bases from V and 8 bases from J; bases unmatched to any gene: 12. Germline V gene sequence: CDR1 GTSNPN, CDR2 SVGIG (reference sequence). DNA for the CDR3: TGTGCCTGGAGTGTAGGAACAGCGGGAGTCTTCGATGAGCAGTTCTTC. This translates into CAWSVGTAGVFDEQFF. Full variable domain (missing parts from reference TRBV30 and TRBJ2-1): SQTIHQWPATLVQPVGSPLSLECTVEGTSNPNLYWYRQAAGRGLQLLFYSVGIGQISSEVPQNLSASRPQDRQFILSSKKLLLSDSGFYLCAWSVGTAGVFDEQFFGPGTRLTVL.

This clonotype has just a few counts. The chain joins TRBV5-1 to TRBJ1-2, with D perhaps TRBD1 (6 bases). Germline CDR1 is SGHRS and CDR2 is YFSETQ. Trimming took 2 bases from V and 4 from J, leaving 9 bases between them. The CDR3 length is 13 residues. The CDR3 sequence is CASSFRDTYGYTF. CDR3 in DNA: TGCGCCAGCAGCTTCCGGGACACCTATGGCTACACCTTC.